The 26 T cell receptor beta chains presented below share a single source sample, sequenced in a study of T cells in narcolepsy. The method was immunoSEQ multiplex PCR; TCRdb's version includes in-frame clones alone and lacks a portion of them. Of under 35,000 clones in the sample, approximately 85% were seen once. Sequencing input: CD45RA- memory CD4+ T cells from PBMCs. The receptors shown here come from a human donor with narcolepsy.

This sequence joins TRBV2 and TRBJ1-4; maybe TRBD1 (5 bases). The CDR3 has 15 residues. The V gene lost 10 bases and the J gene lost 5 bases, with 20 bases spanning the gap. Germline CDR1 and CDR2: SNHLY and FYNNEI. In DNA form, the CDR3 reads TGTGCCACCTCACGAACCGGGACTAAGAATGAAAAACTGTTTTTT. Its protein product is CATSRTGTKNEKLFF.

This chain connects TRBV10-2 to TRBJ1-5; 7 nucleotides match TRBD1. CDR3 length equals 14 residues. The ends lost 6 bases at V and 1 base at J; junction bases unmatched: 3. Germline V gene sequence: CDR1 WSHSY, CDR2 SAAADI. CDR3 nucleotide sequence: TGCGCCAGCAGGGGGACAGTCAGCAATCAGCCCCAGCATTTT. Protein: CASRGTVSNQPQHF.

The chain has TRBV5-5 and TRBJ1-1; D is unclear. Trimming pared 4 bases from V and 1 base from J, leaving 5 bases between. The CDR3 length is 12 residues. CDR1 and CDR2 (germline): SGHKS, YYEKEE (reference sequence). The CDR3 DNA reads as TGTGCCAGCAGCAGACCGAACACTGAAGCTTTCTTT. Its protein is CASSRPNTEAFF.

The table lists this clone with a few counts. The chain joins TRBV10-3 to TRBJ2-7; TRBD1 aligns across 8 bases. Germline lookup yields CDR1 ENHRY and CDR2 SYGVKD. The CDR3 sequence is 15 residues long. V lost 3 bases, J lost 2 bases, and 6 bases stayed unmatched. The CDR3 bases are TGTGCCATCAGTGATATGGGACAGGCCGCCTACGAGCAGTACTTC. It codes for CAISDMGQAAYEQYF.

The V call is TRBV5-5, the J call TRBJ2-6; D remains unclear. This CDR3 has 16 amino acids. In germline, CDR1 is SGHKS, CDR2 YYEKEE (reference sequence). With 5 bases removed from V and 2 bases from J, the gap between germline ends came to 14 bases. The CDR3 DNA follows: TGTGCCAGCAGGCCGGAAAGGGTGGCTGGGGCCAACGTCCTGACTTTC. Translated, it gives CASRPERVAGANVLTF.

V is TRBV27 and J is TRBJ2-2; weak D call: TRBD1 (6 bases). In germline, CDR1 is MNHEY, CDR2 SMNVEV (reference sequence). Trimming stripped 5 bases from V and 5 bases from J, with 15 bases between. The CDR3 loop spans 15 amino acids. The CDR3 is CASSLIGQGTGELFF. As DNA, the CDR3 is TGTGCCAGCAGTCTAATTGGGCAGGGGACCGGGGAGCTGTTTTTT.

The chain carries TRBV11-1 and TRBJ1-2; 8 nucleotides align to TRBD1. The germline V gene has CDR1 SGHAT and CDR2 FQDESV (reference sequence). CDR3 length equals 15 residues. The junction had 10 bases not matched to a gene; V was cut back by 5 bases and J by 5 bases. CDR3 protein: CASSDPTGGDYGYTF. In nucleotides, the CDR3 is TGTGCCAGCAGCGACCCCACAGGGGGTGATTATGGCTACACCTTC.

The gene calls are TRBV5-4 and TRBJ2-5; D may match TRBD1 or TRBD2 (6 bases each). This CDR3 is built from 13 residues. V was trimmed by 2 bases and J by 4 bases, leaving 9 bases between them. Germline CDR1 SGHNT, CDR2 YYREEE (reference sequence). The CDR3 DNA reads as TGTGCCAGCAGCTTCAAGGGGGGAGAGACCCAGTACTTC. Translating gives CASSFKGGETQYF. Supplemented by reference TRBV5-4 and TRBJ2-5, the full variable domain reads ETGVTQSPTHLIKTRGQQVTLRCSSQSGHNTVSWYQQALGQGPQFIFQYYREEENGRGNFPPRFSGLQFPNYSSELNVNALELDDSALYLCASSFKGGETQYFGPGTRLLVL.

With respect to this clone: The same CDR3 can be traced to other DNA sequences in this sample. V and J are TRBV11-1 and TRBJ2-1, with 10 bases lining up with TRBD2. The CDR3 length is 19 residues. V lost 4 bases and J lost 10; bases outside the gene matches: 22. Germline CDR1 reads SGHAT; CDR2 reads FQDESV (reference sequence). The CDR3 spells CASSSDRSGRGGREGEQFF. The DNA of the CDR3 is TGTGCCAGCAGCTCCGATAGAAGCGGGAGGGGAGGTAGGGAGGGGGAGCAGTTCTTC.

The chain joins TRBV20-1 to TRBJ1-2; 7 nucleotides align to TRBD1. Germline CDR1 DFQATT, CDR2 SNEGSKA (reference sequence). There are 11 residues in the CDR3. In DNA form, the CDR3 reads TGCAGCAAAGGGACAGTCGGCGGCTACACCTTC. Amino acids: CSKGTVGGYTF.

The genes are TRBV5-8 and TRBJ1-2, with a weak D call TRBD1 (5 bases). Germline CDR1 and CDR2: SGHTS and YDEGEE. This CDR3 has 13 amino acids. The V end lost 2 bases, the J end lost 2 bases, and 7 bases lay between the germline ends. CDR3 DNA: TGTGCCAGCAGCTTACAGGAGAACTATGGCTACACCTTC. It is translated as CASSLQENYGYTF.

The V and J genes are TRBV30 and TRBJ1-1, with D possibly being TRBD1 (6 bases). Germline values: CDR1 GTSNPN, CDR2 SVGIG (reference sequence). Trimming took off 0 bases at V and 8 bases at J, with 10 bases between the two ends. The CDR3 spans 12 residues. DNA of the CDR3: TGTGCCTGGAGTGTAAAACAGGGAGAAGCTTTCTTT. This sequence encodes CAWSVKQGEAFF.

The chain uses TRBV28 and TRBJ1-3; D is ambiguous. Trimming stripped 6 bases from V and 0 bases from J, with 15 bases between. CDR1 and CDR2 (germline): MDHEN, SYDVKM. The CDR3 consists of 16 residues. Here the CDR3 DNA reads TGTGCCAGCAGCAGGATAAGCCCCAGCTCTGGAAACACCATATATTTT. It encodes CASSRISPSSGNTIYF.

This chain joins TRBV20-1 and TRBJ2-3; unclear D gene. Between the trimmed V and J ends, which lost 5 bases and 4 bases, there was a span of 7 bases. This CDR3 is built from 11 residues. From germline, CDR1 is DFQATT and CDR2 SNEGSKA (reference sequence). This CDR3 reads CSASVADTQYF. The CDR3, as DNA: TGCAGTGCTTCGGTGGCAGATACGCAGTATTTT.

V and J are TRBV5-6 and TRBJ1-5, with D possibly TRBD1 on 5 matching bases. The germline gives CDR1 SGHDT, CDR2 YYEEEE. CDR3 length: 15 residues. V was clipped by 3 bases and J by 8 bases, with 18 bases between them. This CDR3 reads CASSSLGGKLEPQHF. Here the CDR3 DNA reads TGTGCCAGCAGCTCCTTGGGGGGTAAGCTGGAGCCCCAGCATTTT. Variable domain in full (rest from reference TRBV5-6 and TRBJ1-5): DAGVTQSPTHLIKTRGQQVTLRCSPKSGHDTVSWYQQALGQGPQFIFQYYEEEERQRGNFPDRFSGHQFPNYSSELNVNALLLGDSALYLCASSSLGGKLEPQHFGDGTRLSIL.

The V call is TRBV29-1, the J call TRBJ2-7, with D maybe TRBD1 (6 bases). The CDR3 covers 15 residues. CDR1 and CDR2 from the germline V gene are SQVTM and ANQGSEA. Trimming cost V 0 bases and J 6 bases, with 18 bases left between them. The CDR3: CSVEEQGTHVGEQYF. The CDR3 DNA reads as TGCAGCGTTGAAGAACAGGGAACTCATGTGGGCGAGCAGTACTTC.

This chain joins TRBV5-1 and TRBJ2-1; 11 nucleotides line up with TRBD2. The CDR3 has 13 residues. V shed 5 bases, J shed 8 bases, and the junction held 3 bases outside the gene matches. Germline lookup yields CDR1 SGHRS and CDR2 YFSETQ. CDR3 loop: CASRTSGVHEQFF. The DNA of the CDR3 is TGCGCCAGCAGGACTAGCGGGGTCCATGAGCAGTTCTTC.

This clone is judged medium-sized. J is TRBJ1-1 and V is TRBV10-3, with D tentatively TRBD1 (6 bases). CDR1 is ENHRY and CDR2 is SYGVKD in the germline V gene. The CDR3 is made up of 14 amino acids. Deletions cut 2 bases from V and 6 bases from J, with 13 bases between. The CDR3: CAISEQGPSSEAFF. The DNA of the CDR3 is TGTGCCATCAGTGAGCAGGGGCCCTCGTCTGAAGCTTTCTTT.

This clone was counted a single time. The rearrangement joins TRBV7-7 to TRBJ2-7; weak D call: TRBD1 (6 bases). In germline, CDR1 is SSHAT, CDR2 FNYEAQ (reference sequence). The length of the CDR3 is 14 residues. Trimming shortened V by 5 bases and J by 4 bases, and 15 bases separated the two germline ends. CDR3 DNA: TGTGCCAGCAGCCTGAGGACAGTCCGGTACGAGCAGTACTTC. Translated: CASSLRTVRYEQYF.

The rearrangement joins TRBV9 to TRBJ2-5; TRBD1 agrees at 9 bases. The CDR3 is 16 residues long. The germline V gene encodes CDR1 SGDLS and CDR2 YYNGEE. After removal of 3 bases from V and 2 bases from J, the junction contained 8 bases not matched to a gene. The CDR3 nucleotides are TGTGCCAGCAGCGGGCAAAGGGACAGGGAACAAGAGACCCAGTACTTC. This encodes CASSGQRDREQETQYF.

For this clone: One end of the junction does not line up with germline, which may come from a read error. J is TRBJ1-2 and V is TRBV5-4; a possible D gene is TRBD1 (5 bases). This CDR3 comprises 15 residues. Germline loops: CDR1 SGHNT, CDR2 YYREEE (reference sequence). The CDR3: CASSQEGQVKGGYTF. The DNA of the CDR3 is TGCGCCAGCAGCCAAGAGGGGCAGGTGAAGGGTGGCTACACCTTC.

In this sample, this clone turned up once. J is TRBJ2-1 and V is TRBV14; 7 bases are shared with TRBD2. J was trimmed by 2 bases and V by 4 bases; bases with no gene match: 8. This CDR3 is built from 16 residues. CDR1 is SGHDN, CDR2 FVKESK, per germline. The CDR3: CASSRVAGLTYNEQFF. The CDR3 coding sequence is TGTGCCAGCAGCCGGGTAGCGGGCTTGACCTACAATGAGCAGTTCTTC.

V is TRBV30 and J is TRBJ1-1; weak D call: TRBD1 (6 bases). This CDR3 contains 13 residues. The V end lost 2 bases, the J end lost 4 bases, and 11 bases lay between the germline ends. Germline V gives CDR1 GTSNPN, CDR2 SVGIG (reference sequence). CDR3 loop: CAWSPGASTEAFF. The CDR3 region has the DNA TGTGCCTGGAGTCCGGGGGCAAGCACTGAAGCTTTCTTT.

Turning to this clone: The sample holds other DNA sequences that translate to the same CDR3. The genes are TRBV10-1 and TRBJ1-5; D is uncertain. The ends were cut back, 0 bases at V and 4 bases at J, with 7 bases in the middle. Germline loops: CDR1 WNHNN, CDR2 SYGVQD (reference sequence). CDR3 length equals 14 residues. The CDR3 region is CASSESGQNQPQHF. The CDR3 bases are TGCGCCAGCAGTGAGTCAGGCCAAAATCAGCCCCAGCATTTT.

V is TRBV19 and J is TRBJ1-1, with a weak D call TRBD1 (5 bases). Germline CDR1 and CDR2: LNHDA and SQIVND (reference sequence). The V and J ends lost 4 bases and 4 bases respectively, with 13 bases between them. The CDR3 length is 14 residues. In nucleotides, the CDR3 is TGTGCCAGTAGTAATCCGGGACTGGTCACTGAAGCTTTCTTT. Protein product: CASSNPGLVTEAFF.

The chain recombines TRBV7-2 with TRBJ2-1, with D hard to call. Between the trimmed V and J ends, which lost 1 base and 4 bases, there was a span of 17 bases. Germline CDR1 SGHTA, CDR2 FQGNSA. The CDR3 runs 17 residues. CDR3 DNA: TGTGCCAGCAGCTTAGTCCCGGCCCGACTGGGTTACAATGAGCAGTTCTTC. It yields the protein CASSLVPARLGYNEQFF.